These T cell receptor beta chains were read from a single sample in a study of T cell responses to AZD1222 COVID-19 vaccine. The data were produced by immunoSEQ multiplex PCR, yet TCRdb's version contains in-frame clones alone and is incomplete. Of roughly 98,000 clones detected, 88% appear once; the ten largest clones hold 16%. The sample in question was peripheral blood, obtained 28 days after the second AZD1222 dose. The source of these receptors is an adult who received the AZD1222 COVID-19 vaccine. CDR3s leave out the opening cysteine and the closing phenylalanine or tryptophan.

v_call | cdr3_aa
TRBV9 | ASSRDLGSTEAF
TRBV2 | ASRPKGRLEAF
TRBV19 | ASKGFGRYTGELF
TRBV3-1/TRBV3-2 | ASSQERGSSSYNSPLH
TRBV6-4 | ASIVSGREVGNEQF
TRBV19 | ASGTRGPYGYT
TRBV11-3 | ASSPGGAWVNTEAF
TRBV18 | ASSPGGGSSYNEQF
TRBV2 | ASSLQGRKTQY
TRBV28 | ASSLFDKLNTEAF
TRBV5-1 | ASRLRVQPQH
TRBV7-6 | ASSLEAGPNTGELF
TRBV30 | AWARDGFYEQY
TRBV21-1 | ASTELAGGPYNEQF
TRBV9 | ASSVDGNHNQPQH
TRBV3-1/TRBV3-2 | ASSQGGGNEKLF